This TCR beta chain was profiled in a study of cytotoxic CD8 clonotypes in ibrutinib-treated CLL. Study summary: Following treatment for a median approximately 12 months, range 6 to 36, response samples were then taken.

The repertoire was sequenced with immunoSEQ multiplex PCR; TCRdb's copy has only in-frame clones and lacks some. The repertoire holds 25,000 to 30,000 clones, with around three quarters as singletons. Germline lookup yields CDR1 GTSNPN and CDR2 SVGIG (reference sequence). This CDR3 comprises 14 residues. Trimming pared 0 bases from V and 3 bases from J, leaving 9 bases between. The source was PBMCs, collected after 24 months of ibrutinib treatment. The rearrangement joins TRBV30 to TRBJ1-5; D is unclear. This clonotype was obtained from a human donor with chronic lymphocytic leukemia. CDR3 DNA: TGTGCCTGGAGTGTATCGGGTCTCAATCAGCCCCAGCATTTT. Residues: CAWSVSGLNQPQHF.